This T cell receptor (beta chain) comes out of a study of long-term antiretroviral therapy in people with HIV. Sequencing used immunoSEQ v3.0 at survey level. The repertoire was sequenced with immunoSEQ multiplex PCR; TCRdb's copy has only in-frame clones and lacks some. Of 20,000 to 25,000 clones detected, around 80% appear once; the ten largest clones hold roughly a tenth. This clone was found once. Its antigen is not known. Post-ART PBMC samples numbered at least two per donor, and pre-ART ones at least one. Study results and caveats: Dominating the repertoire at all time points were the clones that expanded before ART.

This CDR3 is 16 amino acids long. The V gene end was trimmed by 2 bases and the J gene end by 6 bases; junction bases not matched to a gene: 5. Germline V gene data show CDR1 as SNHLY and CDR2 as FYNNEI. This receptor was obtained from a woman in her 40s with HIV. Here the sequenced sample was unsorted PBMCs, taken 4.1 years after starting antiretroviral therapy. The gene calls are TRBV2 and TRBJ2-2; 11 bases align to TRBD2. The CDR3 spells CASSETSGRGAGELFF. CDR3 DNA sequence: TGTGCCAGCAGTGAAACTAGCGGGAGAGGCGCCGGGGAGCTGTTTTTT.